This T cell receptor (beta chain) was recovered during a study of T-cell reconstitution after alpha-beta-depleted transplantation in children. General study findings and limits: The main origin of T-cell counts and diversity one year after transplant was newly produced T cells. After transplant, high TCRbeta diversity at day 60 in some patients arose from surviving recipient T cells and thymic progenitors. In patients about two months after transplant, alpha-beta T cells reportedly arose from several hundred expanded graft clones.

This clonotype came up many times. Antigen: not known. The ends were cut back, 3 bases at V and 0 bases at J, with 6 bases in the middle. This CDR3 is built from 14 residues. The library targeted TCRbeta and was prepared with unique molecular identifiers. From the PCR reads, TCRdb called clonotypes with MiXCR, one entry per CDR3 protein. This sample yields 600,000 or so distinct CDR3 sequences, of which around 23% are seen a single time; 13% to 15% belongs to the top ten. The chain recombines TRBV12-3 or TRBV12-4 with TRBJ2-4; D possibly corresponds to TRBD2 (5 bases). Specimen: PBMCs, mostly from graft donor cells, collected 360 days after TCRalphabeta/CD19-depleted stem cell transplant. The receptor was derived from a boy in the first two years of life who had a stem cell transplant for acute myeloid leukemia, so the T cells may come from the graft donor. CDR3: CASSFAGAKNIQYF. The CDR3 DNA follows: TGTGCCAGCAGTTTCGCGGGAGCCAAAAACATTCAGTACTTC.